This T cell receptor (beta chain) is from a study of vaccination effects on CD4 cells after COVID-19. To note about this clone: Antigen unknown.

The CDR3 has 15 amino acids. From germline, CDR1 is MNHEY and CDR2 SMNVEV (reference sequence). V was cut by 5 bases and J by 0 bases, with 8 bases left in between. Only in-frame clones appear in the TCRdb table, and some are missing; sequencing was by immunoSEQ multiplex PCR. The sample shows tens of thousands of clones, roughly 80% of them seen only once. Antigen-specific CD4+ T cell clonotypes were called by their expansion after viral peptide-pool culture in ViraFEST. Subsequent to 10 days of culture, CD4+ T cells were isolated. Vaccine administered to participants consisted of two doses of either BNT162b2 or mRNA-1273.

This rearrangement joins TRBV27 to TRBJ2-6, with D unclear. This receptor was taken from a human donor who received a COVID-19 vaccine. Some clones in this sample may be carry-over from other donors' samples. The sequencing used CD4+ T cells from PBMCs cultured with SARS-CoV-2 spike peptides, collected after COVID-19 vaccination. CDR3 DNA: TGTGCCAGCAGTCACCGGGTCTCTGGGGCCAACGTCCTGACTTTC. It is translated as CASSHRVSGANVLTF.